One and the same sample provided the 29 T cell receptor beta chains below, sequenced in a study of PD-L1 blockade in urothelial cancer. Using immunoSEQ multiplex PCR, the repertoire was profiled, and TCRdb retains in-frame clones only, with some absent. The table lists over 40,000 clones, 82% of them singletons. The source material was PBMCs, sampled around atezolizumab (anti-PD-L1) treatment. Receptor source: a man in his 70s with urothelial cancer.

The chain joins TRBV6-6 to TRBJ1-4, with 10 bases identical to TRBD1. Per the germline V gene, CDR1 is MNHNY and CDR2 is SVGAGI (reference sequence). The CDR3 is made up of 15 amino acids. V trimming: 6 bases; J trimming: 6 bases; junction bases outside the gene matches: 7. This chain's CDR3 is CASSPRQGADEKLFF. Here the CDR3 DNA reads TGTGCCAGCAGCCCAAGACAGGGGGCGGATGAAAAACTGTTTTTT.

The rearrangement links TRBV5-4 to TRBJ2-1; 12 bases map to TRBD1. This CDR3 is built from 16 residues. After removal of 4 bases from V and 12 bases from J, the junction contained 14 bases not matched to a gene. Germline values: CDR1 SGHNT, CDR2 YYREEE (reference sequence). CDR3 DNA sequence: TGTGCCAGCAGCCCACCGGGACAGGGGGCTTCATTTGGGCAGTTCTTC. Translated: CASSPPGQGASFGQFF.

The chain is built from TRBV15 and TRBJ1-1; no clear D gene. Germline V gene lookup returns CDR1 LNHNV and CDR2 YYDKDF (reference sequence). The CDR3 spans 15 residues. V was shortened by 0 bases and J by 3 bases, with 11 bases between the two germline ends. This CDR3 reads CATSRDRVGDTEAFF. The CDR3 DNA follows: TGTGCCACCAGCAGAGACCGCGTGGGCGACACTGAAGCTTTCTTT.

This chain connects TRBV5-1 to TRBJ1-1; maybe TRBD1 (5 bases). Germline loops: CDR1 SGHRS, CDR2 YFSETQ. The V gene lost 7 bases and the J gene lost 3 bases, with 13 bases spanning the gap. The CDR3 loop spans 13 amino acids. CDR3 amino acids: CASSQGRDTEAFF. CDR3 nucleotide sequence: TGCGCCAGCTCTCAGGGCAGGGACACTGAAGCTTTCTTT. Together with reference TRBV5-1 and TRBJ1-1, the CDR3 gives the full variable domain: KAGVTQTPRYLIKTRGQQVTLSCSPISGHRSVSWYQQTPGQGLQFLFEYFSETQRNKGNFPGRFSGRQFSNSRSEMNVSTLELGDSALYLCASSQGRDTEAFFGQGTRLTVV.

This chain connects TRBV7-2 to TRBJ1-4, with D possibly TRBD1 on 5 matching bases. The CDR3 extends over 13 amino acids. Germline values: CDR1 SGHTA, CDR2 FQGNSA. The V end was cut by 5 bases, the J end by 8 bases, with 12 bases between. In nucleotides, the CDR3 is TGTGCCAGCAGCCCGACTCGGGGGGAAAAACTGTTTTTT. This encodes CASSPTRGEKLFF.

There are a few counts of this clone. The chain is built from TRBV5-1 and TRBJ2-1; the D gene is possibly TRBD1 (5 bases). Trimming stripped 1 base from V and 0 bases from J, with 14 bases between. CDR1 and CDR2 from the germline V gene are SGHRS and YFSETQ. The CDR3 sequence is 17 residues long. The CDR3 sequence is CASSLMSKRGSYNEQFF. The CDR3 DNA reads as TGCGCCAGCAGCTTGATGAGCAAAAGGGGCTCCTACAATGAGCAGTTCTTC.

CDR3: CASSSRGQERSGANVLTF. The DNA for the CDR3 is TGTGCCAGCAGTAGTAGAGGCCAAGAAAGATCTGGGGCCAACGTCCTGACTTTC. The chain carries TRBV2 and TRBJ2-6; D is ambiguous. The germline CDR1 and CDR2 sequences are SNHLY and FYNNEI. Trimming stripped 5 bases from V and 1 base from J, with 18 bases between. The CDR3 is made up of 18 amino acids.

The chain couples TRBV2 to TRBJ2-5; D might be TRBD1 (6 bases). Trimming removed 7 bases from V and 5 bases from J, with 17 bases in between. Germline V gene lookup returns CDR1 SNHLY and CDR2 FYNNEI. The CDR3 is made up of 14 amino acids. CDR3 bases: TGTGCCAGCATAGGTTTGGGGGCGCAGGAGACCCAGTACTTC. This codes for CASIGLGAQETQYF.

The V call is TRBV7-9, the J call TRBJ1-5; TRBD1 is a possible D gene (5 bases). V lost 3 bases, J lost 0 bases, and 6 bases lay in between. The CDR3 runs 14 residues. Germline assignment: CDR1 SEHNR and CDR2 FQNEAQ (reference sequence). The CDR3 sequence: CASSLDISNQPQHF. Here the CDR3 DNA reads TGTGCCAGCAGCTTGGACATTAGCAATCAGCCCCAGCATTTT.

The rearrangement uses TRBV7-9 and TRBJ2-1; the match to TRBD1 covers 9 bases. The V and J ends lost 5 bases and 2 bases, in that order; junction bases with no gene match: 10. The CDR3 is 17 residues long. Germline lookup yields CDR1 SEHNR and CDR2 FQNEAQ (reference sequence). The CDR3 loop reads CASSARVGTGTYNEQFF. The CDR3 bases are TGTGCCAGCAGCGCCAGGGTCGGGACAGGGACCTACAATGAGCAGTTCTTC.

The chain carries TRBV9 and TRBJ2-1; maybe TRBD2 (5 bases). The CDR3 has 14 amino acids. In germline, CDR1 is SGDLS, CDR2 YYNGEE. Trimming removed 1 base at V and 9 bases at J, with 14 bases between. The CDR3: CASSVWAGLTEQFF. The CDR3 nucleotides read TGTGCCAGCAGCGTATGGGCGGGCCTCACTGAGCAGTTCTTC.

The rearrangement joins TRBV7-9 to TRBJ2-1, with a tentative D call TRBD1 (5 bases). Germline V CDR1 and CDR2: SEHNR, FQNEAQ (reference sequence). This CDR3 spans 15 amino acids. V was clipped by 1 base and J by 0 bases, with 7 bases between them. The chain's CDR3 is CASSLVQGSYNEQFF. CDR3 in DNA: TGTGCCAGCAGCTTAGTTCAGGGCTCCTACAATGAGCAGTTCTTC.

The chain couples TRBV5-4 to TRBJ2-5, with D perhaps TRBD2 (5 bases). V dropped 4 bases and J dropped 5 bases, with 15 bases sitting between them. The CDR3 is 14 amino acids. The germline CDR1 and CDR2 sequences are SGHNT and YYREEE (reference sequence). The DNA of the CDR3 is TGTGCCAGCAGCCGGGTGGTCGGGGAGGAGACCCAGTACTTC. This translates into CASSRVVGEETQYF. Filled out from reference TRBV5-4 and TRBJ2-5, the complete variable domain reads ETGVTQSPTHLIKTRGQQVTLRCSSQSGHNTVSWYQQALGQGPQFIFQYYREEENGRGNFPPRFSGLQFPNYSSELNVNALELDDSALYLCASSRVVGEETQYFGPGTRLLVL.

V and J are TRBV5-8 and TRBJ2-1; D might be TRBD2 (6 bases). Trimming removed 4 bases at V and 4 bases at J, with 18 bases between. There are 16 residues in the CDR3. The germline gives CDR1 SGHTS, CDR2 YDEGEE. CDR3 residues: CASSPSLAGIYNEQFF. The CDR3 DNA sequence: TGTGCCAGCAGCCCCTCTTTGGCGGGGATATACAATGAGCAGTTCTTC.

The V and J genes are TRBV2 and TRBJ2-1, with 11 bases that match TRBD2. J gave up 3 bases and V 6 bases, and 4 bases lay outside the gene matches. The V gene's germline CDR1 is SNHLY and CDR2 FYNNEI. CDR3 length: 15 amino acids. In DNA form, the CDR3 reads TGTGCCAGCAGCCCGACTAGCGGGAACTACAATGAGCAGTTCTTC. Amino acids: CASSPTSGNYNEQFF.

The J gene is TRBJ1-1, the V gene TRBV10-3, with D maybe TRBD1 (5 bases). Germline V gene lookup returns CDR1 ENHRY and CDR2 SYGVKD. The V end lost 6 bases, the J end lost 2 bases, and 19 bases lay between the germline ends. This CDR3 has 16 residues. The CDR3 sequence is CAIRGGAGNQNTEAFF. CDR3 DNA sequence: TGTGCCATCAGGGGAGGGGCCGGGAACCAAAACACTGAAGCTTTCTTT.

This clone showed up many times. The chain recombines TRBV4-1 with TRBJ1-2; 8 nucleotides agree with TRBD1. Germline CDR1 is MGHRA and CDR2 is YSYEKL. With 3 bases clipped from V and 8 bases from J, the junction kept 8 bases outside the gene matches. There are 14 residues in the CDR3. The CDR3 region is CASSHGQGFNGYTF. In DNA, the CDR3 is TGCGCCAGCAGCCATGGACAGGGATTCAACGGCTACACCTTC.

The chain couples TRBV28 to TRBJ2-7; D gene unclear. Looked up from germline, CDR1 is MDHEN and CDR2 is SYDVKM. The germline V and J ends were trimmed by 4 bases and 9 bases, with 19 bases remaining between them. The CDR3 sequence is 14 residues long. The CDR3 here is CASSSAMELDVQYF. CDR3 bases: TGTGCCAGCAGTTCCGCGATGGAGTTGGATGTGCAGTACTTC.

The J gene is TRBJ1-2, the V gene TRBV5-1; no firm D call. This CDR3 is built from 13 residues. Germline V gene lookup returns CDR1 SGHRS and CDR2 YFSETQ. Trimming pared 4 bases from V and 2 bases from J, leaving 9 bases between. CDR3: CASSLARNYGYTF. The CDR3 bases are TGCGCCAGCAGCCTAGCTAGGAACTATGGCTACACCTTC.

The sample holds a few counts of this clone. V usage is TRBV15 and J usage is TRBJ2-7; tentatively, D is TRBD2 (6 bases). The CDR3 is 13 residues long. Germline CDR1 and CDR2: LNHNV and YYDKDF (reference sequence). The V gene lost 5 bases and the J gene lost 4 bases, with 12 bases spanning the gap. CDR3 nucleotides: TGTGCCACCAGCCGCCCGGGGAGGTACGAGCAGTACTTC. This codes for CATSRPGRYEQYF. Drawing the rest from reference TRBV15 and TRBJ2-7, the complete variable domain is DAMVIQNPRYQVTQFGKPVTLSCSQTLNHNVMYWYQQKSSQAPKLLFHYYDKDFNNEADTPDNFQSRRPNTSFCFLDIRSPGLGDTAMYLCATSRPGRYEQYFGPGTRLTVT.

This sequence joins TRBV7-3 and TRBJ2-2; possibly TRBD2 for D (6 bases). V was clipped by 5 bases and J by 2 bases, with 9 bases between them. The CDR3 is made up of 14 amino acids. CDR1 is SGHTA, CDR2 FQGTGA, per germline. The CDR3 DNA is TGTGCCAGCAGCCTACTAGCTAACACCGGGGAGCTGTTTTTT. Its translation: CASSLLANTGELFF.

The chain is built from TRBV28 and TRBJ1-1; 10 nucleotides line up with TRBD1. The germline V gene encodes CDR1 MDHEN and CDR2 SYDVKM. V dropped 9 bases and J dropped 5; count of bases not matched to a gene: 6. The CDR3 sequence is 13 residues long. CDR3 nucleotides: TGTGCCAGTCAGGGACAGGGGATAACTGAAGCTTTCTTT. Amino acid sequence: CASQGQGITEAFF. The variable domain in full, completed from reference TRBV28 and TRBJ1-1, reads DVKVTQSSRYLVKRTGEKVFLECVQDMDHENMFWYRQDPGLGLRLIYFSYDVKMKEKGDIPEGYSVSREKKERFSLILESASTNQTSMYLCASQGQGITEAFFGQGTRLTVV.

The CDR3 region has the DNA TGTGCCAGCAGCTTACGAGCGAACACTGAAGCTTTCTTT. Translated: CASSLRANTEAFF. V and J are TRBV7-3 and TRBJ1-1; D is unresolved. The V end lost 2 bases, the J end lost 1 base, and 5 bases lay between the germline ends. The CDR3 sequence is 13 residues long. Germline V lookup: CDR1 SGHTA, CDR2 FQGTGA.

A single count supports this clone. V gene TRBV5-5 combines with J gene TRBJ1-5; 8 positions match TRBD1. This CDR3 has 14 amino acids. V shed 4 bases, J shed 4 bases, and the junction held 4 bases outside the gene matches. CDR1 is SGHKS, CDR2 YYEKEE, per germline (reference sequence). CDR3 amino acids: CASSTDRGNQPQHF. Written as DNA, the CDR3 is TGTGCCAGCAGCACAGACAGGGGTAATCAGCCCCAGCATTTT.

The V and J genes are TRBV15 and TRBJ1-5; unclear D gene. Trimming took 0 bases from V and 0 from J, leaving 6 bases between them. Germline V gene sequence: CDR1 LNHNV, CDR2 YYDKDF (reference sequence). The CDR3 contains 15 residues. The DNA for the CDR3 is TGTGCCACCAGCAGAGATCAGGTTAGCAATCAGCCCCAGCATTTT. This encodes CATSRDQVSNQPQHF.

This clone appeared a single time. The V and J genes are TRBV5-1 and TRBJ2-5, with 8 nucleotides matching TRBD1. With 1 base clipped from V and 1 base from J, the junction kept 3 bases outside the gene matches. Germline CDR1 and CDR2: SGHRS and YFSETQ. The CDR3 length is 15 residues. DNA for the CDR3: TGCGCCAGCAGCTTGTACAGGGGGTCCCAAGAGACCCAGTACTTC. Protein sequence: CASSLYRGSQETQYF.

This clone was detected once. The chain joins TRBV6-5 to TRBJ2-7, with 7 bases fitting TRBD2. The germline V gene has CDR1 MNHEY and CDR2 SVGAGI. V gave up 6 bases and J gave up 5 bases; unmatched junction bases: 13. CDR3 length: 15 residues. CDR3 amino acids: CASRHKAGLVHEQYF. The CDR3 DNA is TGTGCCAGCAGACATAAAGCGGGGTTAGTCCACGAGCAGTACTTC.

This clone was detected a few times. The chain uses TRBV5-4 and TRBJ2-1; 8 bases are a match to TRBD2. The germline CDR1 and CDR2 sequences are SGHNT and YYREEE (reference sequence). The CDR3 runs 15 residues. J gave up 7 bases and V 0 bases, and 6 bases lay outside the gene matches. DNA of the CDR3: TGTGCCAGCAGCTTGGGGGGGACTAGTTTGAATGAGCAGTTCTTC. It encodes CASSLGGTSLNEQFF.

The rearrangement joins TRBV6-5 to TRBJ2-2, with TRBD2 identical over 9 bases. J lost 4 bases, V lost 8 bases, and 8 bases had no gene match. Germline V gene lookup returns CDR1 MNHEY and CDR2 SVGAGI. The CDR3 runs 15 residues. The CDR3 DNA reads TGTGCCAGCCTTCGGGCGGGAGGGAGCACCGGGGAGCTGTTTTTT. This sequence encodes CASLRAGGSTGELFF.